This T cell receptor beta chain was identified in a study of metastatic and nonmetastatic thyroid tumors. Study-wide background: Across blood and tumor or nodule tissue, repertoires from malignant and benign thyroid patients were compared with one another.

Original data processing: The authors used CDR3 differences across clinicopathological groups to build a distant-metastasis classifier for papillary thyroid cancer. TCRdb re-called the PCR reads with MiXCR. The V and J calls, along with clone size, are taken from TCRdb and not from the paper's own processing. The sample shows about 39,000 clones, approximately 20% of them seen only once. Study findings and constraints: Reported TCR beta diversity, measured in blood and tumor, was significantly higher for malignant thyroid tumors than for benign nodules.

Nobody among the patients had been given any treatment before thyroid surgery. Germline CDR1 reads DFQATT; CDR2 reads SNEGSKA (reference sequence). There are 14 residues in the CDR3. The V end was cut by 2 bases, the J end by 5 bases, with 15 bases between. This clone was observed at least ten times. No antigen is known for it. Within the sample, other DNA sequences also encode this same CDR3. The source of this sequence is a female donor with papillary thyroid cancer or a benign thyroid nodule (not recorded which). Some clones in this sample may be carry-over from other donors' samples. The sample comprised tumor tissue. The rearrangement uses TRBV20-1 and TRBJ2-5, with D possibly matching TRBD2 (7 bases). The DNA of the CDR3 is TGCAGTGCTAGATGGGGGGGGGCACCGGAGACCCAGTACTTC. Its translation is CSARWGGAPETQYF.